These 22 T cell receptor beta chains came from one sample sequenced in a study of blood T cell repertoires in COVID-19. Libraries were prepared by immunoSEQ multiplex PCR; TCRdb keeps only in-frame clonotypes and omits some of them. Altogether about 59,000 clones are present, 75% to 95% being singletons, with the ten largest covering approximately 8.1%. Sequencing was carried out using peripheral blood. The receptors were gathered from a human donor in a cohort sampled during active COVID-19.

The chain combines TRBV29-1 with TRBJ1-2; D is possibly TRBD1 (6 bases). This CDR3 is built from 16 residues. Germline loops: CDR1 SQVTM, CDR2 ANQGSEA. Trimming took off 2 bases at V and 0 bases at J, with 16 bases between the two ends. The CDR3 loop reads CSVEPLGGAANYGYTF. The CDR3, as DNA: TGCAGCGTTGAACCACTTGGGGGGGCCGCTAACTATGGCTACACCTTC.

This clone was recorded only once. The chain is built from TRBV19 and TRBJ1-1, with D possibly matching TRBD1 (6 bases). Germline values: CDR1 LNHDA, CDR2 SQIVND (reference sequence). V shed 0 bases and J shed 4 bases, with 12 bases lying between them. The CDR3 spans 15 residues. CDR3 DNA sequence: TGTGCCAGTAGTATAGAAGGGGGTAAGGGCACTGAAGCTTTCTTT. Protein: CASSIEGGKGTEAFF.

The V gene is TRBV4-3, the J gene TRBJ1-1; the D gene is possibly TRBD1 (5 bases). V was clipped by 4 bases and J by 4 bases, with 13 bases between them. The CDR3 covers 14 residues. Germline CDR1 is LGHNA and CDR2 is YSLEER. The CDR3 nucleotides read TGCGCCAGCAGCCTCCACCAGGGCGGCACTGAAGCTTTCTTT. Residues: CASSLHQGGTEAFF.

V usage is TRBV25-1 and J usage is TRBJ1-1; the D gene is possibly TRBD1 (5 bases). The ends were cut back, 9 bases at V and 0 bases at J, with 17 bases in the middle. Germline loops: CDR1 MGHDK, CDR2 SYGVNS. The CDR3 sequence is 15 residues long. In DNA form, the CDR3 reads TGTGCCAGTACCCCGGCACAGGTAATGAACACTGAAGCTTTCTTT. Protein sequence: CASTPAQVMNTEAFF. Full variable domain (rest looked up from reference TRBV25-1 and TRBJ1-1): EADIYQTPRYLVIGTGKKITLECSQTMGHDKMYWYQQDPGMELHLIHYSYGVNSTEKGDLSSESTVSRIRTEHFPLTLESARPSHTSQYLCASTPAQVMNTEAFFGQGTRLTVV.

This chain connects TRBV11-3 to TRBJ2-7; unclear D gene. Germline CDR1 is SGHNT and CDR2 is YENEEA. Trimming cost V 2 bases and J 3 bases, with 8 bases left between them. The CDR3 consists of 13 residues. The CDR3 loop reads CASSLRNSYEQYF. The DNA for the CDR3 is TGTGCCAGCAGCTTACGTAACAGCTACGAGCAGTACTTC.

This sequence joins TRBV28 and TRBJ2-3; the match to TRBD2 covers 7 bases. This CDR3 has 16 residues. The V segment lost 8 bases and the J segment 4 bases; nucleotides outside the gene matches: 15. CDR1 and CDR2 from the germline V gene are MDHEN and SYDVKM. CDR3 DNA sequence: TGTGCCAGCTTCGGCGGCGGGAGTGTTATATCAGATACGCAGTATTTT. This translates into CASFGGGSVISDTQYF. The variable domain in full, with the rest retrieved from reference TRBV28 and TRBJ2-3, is DVKVTQSSRYLVKRTGEKVFLECVQDMDHENMFWYRQDPGLGLRLIYFSYDVKMKEKGDIPEGYSVSREKKERFSLILESASTNQTSMYLCASFGGGSVISDTQYFGPGTRLTVL.

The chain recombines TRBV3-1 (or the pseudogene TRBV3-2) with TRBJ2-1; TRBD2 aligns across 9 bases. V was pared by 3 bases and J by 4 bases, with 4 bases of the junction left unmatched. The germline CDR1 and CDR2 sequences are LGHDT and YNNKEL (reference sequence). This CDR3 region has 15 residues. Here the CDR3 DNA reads TGTGCCAGCAGCCAGGATGCGGGAGGGTACAATGAGCAGTTCTTC. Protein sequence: CASSQDAGGYNEQFF.

The CDR3 spells CASSYPRASLPHEQFF. The CDR3 bases are TGTGCCAGCAGTTACCCGAGGGCCTCTCTTCCGCATGAGCAGTTCTTC. The gene calls are TRBV6-8 and TRBJ2-1; perhaps TRBD2 as D (5 bases). V lost 2 bases to trimming and J lost 8 bases, with 19 bases between them. CDR1 and CDR2 (germline): MNHGY, SAAAGT. The CDR3 contains 16 residues.

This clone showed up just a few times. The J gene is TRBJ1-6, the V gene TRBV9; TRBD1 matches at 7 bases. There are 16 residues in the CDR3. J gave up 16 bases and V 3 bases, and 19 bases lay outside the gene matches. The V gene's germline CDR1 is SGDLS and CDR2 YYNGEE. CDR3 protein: CASSGEPTGVSSLLHF. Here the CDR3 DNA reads TGTGCCAGCAGCGGGGAACCTACAGGGGTTAGCAGTTTGCTCCACTTT.

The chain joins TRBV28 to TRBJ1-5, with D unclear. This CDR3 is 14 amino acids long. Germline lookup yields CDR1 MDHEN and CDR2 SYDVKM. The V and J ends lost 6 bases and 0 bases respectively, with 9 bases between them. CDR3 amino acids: CASSPRHSNQPQHF. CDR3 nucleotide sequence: TGTGCCAGCAGCCCGCGTCATAGCAATCAGCCCCAGCATTTT.

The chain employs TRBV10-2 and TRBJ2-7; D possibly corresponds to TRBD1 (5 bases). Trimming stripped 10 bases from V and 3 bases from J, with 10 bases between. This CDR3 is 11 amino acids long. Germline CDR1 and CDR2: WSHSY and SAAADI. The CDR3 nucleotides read TGCGCCACCCGACAGAACTACGAGCAGTACTTC. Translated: CATRQNYEQYF.

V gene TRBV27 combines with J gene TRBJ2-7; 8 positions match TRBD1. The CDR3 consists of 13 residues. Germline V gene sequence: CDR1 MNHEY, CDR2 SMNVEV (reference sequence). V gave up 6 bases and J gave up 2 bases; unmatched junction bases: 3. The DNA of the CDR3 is TGTGCCAGCAGCTGGACAGGGACCTACGAGCAGTACTTC. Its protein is CASSWTGTYEQYF.

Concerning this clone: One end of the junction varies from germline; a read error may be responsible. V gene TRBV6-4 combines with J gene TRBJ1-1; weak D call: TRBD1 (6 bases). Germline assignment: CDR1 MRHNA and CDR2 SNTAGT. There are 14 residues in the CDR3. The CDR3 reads CASSDQGMNTEVFF. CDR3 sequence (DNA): TGTGCCAGCAGTGACCAGGGGATGAACACTGAAGTTTTCTTT.

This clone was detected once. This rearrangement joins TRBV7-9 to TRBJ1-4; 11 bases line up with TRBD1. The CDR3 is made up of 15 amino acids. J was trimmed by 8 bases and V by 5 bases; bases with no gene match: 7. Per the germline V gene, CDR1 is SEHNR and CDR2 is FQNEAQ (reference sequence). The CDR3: CASSPRTGGVEKLFF. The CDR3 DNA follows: TGTGCCAGCAGCCCAAGGACAGGGGGCGTAGAAAAACTGTTTTTT.

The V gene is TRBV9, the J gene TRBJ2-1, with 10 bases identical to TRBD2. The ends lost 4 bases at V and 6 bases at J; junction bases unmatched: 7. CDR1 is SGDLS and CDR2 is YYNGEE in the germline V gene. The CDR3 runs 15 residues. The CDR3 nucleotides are TGTGCCAGCAGCATGTCTAGCGGGAGATTCAATGAGCAGTTCTTC. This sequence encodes CASSMSSGRFNEQFF.

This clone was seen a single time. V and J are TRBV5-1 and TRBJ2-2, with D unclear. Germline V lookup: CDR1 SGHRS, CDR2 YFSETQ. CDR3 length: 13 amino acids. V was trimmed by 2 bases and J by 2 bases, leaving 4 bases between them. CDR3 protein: CASSLLNTGELFF. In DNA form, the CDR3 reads TGCGCCAGCAGCTTACTCAACACCGGGGAGCTGTTTTTT. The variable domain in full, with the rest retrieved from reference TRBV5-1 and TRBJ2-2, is KAGVTQTPRYLIKTRGQQVTLSCSPISGHRSVSWYQQTPGQGLQFLFEYFSETQRNKGNFPGRFSGRQFSNSRSEMNVSTLELGDSALYLCASSLLNTGELFFGEGSRLTVL.

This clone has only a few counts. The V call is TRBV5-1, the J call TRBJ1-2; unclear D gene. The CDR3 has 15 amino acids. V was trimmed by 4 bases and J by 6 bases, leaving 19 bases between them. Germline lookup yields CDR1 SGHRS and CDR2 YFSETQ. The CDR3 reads CASSLNGRDWDGYTF. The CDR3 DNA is TGCGCCAGCAGCCTGAACGGCCGGGATTGGGATGGCTACACCTTC.

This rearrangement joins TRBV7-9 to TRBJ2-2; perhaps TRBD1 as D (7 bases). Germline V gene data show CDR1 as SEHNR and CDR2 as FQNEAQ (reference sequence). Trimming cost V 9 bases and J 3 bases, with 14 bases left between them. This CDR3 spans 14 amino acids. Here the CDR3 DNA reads TGTGCCAGTGGGGCCAGGGGGGACACCGGGGAGCTGTTTTTT. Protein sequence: CASGARGDTGELFF.

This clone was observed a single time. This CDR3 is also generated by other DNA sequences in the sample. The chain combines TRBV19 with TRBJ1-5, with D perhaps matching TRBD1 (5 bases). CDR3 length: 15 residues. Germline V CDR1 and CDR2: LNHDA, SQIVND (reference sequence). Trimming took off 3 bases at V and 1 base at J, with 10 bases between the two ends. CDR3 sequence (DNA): TGTGCCAGTAGTATCGGGGGAGGGAGCAATCAGCCCCAGCATTTT. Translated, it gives CASSIGGGSNQPQHF.

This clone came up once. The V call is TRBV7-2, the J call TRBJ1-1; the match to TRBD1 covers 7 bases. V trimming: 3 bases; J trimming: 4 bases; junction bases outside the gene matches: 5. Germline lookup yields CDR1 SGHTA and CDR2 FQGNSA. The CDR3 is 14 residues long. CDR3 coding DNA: TGTGCCAGCAGCTTGGCCCAGGGGGTCACTGAAGCTTTCTTT. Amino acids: CASSLAQGVTEAFF.

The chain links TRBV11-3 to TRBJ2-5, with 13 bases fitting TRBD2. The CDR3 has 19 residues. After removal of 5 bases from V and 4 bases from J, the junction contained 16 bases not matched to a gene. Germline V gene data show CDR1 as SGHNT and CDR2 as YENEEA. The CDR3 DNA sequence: TGTGCCAGCAGCCCATCAACGGGACTAGCGGGGAGCGGAGGAGAGACCCAGTACTTC. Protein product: CASSPSTGLAGSGGETQYF.

In DNA, the CDR3 is TGCGCCAGCAGCCAAGATCTTCCCGCGACAACAAACTATGGCTACACCTTC. As protein: CASSQDLPATTNYGYTF. This sequence joins TRBV4-3 and TRBJ1-2; no clear D gene. With 0 bases removed from V and 2 bases from J, the gap between germline ends came to 16 bases. CDR1 LGHNA and CDR2 YSLEER come from the germline V gene. The CDR3 has 17 residues.